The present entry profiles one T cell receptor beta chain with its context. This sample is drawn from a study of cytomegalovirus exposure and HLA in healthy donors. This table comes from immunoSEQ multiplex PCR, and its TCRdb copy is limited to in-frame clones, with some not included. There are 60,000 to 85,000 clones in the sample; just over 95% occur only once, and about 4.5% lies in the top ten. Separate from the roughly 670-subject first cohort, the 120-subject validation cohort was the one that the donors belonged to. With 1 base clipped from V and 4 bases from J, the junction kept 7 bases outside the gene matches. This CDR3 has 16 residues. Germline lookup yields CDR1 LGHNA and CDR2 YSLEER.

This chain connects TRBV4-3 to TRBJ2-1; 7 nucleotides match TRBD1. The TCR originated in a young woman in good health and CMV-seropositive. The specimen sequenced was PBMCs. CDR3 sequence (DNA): TGCGCCAGCAGCCAAGTAAGAGGGGGCCTTTACAATGAGCAGTTCTTC. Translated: CASSQVRGGLYNEQFF.